This T cell receptor (beta chain) is drawn from a study of T cells after yellow fever vaccination. This clonotype was seen at least ten times. Each CDR3 protein is one row after TCRdb ran MiXCR on the 5' RACE reads. The sample has roughly 120,000 distinct CDR3 sequences, under 8% seen once. This CDR3 region has 16 residues. CDR1 and CDR2 from the germline V gene are MGHRA and YSYEKL. Trimming took 5 bases from V and 4 from J; bases not matched to a gene: 12. The clonotype comes from a man between 18 and 35 years old who received the YFV17D yellow fever vaccine. The chain links TRBV4-1 to TRBJ2-3; 7 nucleotides align to TRBD2. The sequences come from CD4+ T cells sorted from PBMCs, collected less than 11 days after the first yellow fever vaccination. The CDR3 DNA is TGCGCCAGCAGCGCCCGCAACGGGGGGAGGGCAGATACGCAGTATTTT. Translating it yields CASSARNGGRADTQYF.